This T cell receptor beta chain was retrieved from a study of blood T cell repertoires in COVID-19. The length of the CDR3 is 17 residues. V lost 1 base, J lost 1 base, and 9 bases stayed unmatched. Germline lookup yields CDR1 SGDLS and CDR2 YYNGEE. In the study's own analysis: Nucleated cell counts were estimated from reference gene primer amplification. Using immunoSEQ multiplex PCR, the repertoire was profiled, and TCRdb retains in-frame clones only, with some absent. V and J calls and clone size are as listed in that table; D and trimming were resolved from the DNA. The table lists fewer than 300,000 clones, around 87% of them singletons.

The receptor comes from a woman in her 50s with acute or convalescent COVID-19. The rearrangement uses TRBV9 and TRBJ2-3, with 7 bases identical to TRBD1. Sequenced material: peripheral blood. The CDR3 loop reads CASSVSRQGGRTDTQYF. As DNA, the CDR3 is TGTGCCAGCAGCGTAAGCCGACAGGGCGGACGCACAGATACGCAGTATTTT.